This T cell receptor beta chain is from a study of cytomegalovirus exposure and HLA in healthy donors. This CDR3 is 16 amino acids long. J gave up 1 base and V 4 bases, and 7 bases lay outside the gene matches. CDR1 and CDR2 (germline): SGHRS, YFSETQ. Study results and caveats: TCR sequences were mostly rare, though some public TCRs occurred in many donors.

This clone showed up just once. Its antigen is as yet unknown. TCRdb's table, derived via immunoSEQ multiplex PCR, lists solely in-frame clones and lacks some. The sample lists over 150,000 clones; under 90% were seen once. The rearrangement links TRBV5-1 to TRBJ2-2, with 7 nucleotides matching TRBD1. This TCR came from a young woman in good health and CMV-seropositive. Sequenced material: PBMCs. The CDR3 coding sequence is TGCGCCAGCAGCCCGAACAGGGGAGAGAACACCGGGGAGCTGTTTTTT. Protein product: CASSPNRGENTGELFF. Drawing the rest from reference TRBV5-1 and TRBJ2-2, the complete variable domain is KAGVTQTPRYLIKTRGQQVTLSCSPISGHRSVSWYQQTPGQGLQFLFEYFSETQRNKGNFPGRFSGRQFSNSRSEMNVSTLELGDSALYLCASSPNRGENTGELFFGEGSRLTVL.